The clone carrying this TCR beta chain was detected ten times or more. The record originates from a study of T cells in Graves' hyperthyroidism and ophthalmopathy. Template material for amplifying TCR beta CDR3 regions consisted of RNA transcripts. HTBI primers were used for first-round RT-PCR of the TCR CDR3. TCRdb reprocessed the multiplex PCR reads with MiXCR, giving one entry per CDR3 protein. The top ten hold roughly 20% of the sample, which has fewer than 500,000 distinct CDR3 sequences, about 13% seen once. The diagnoses drew upon clinical symptoms, serum thyroxine and TRAb, thyroid ultrasound and orbital computed tomography. V lost 5 bases and J lost 5, with 12 bases in between. CDR1 is ENHRY, CDR2 SYGVKD, per germline. The CDR3 consists of 13 residues.

This sequence joins TRBV10-3 and TRBJ1-2; D unresolved. The source is a young man with Graves' hyperthyroidism that later progressed to Graves' ophthalmopathy. The sample comprised blood. The DNA of the CDR3 is TGTGCCATCAGTTTGGACGGAAGATATGGCTACACCTTC. Translated, it gives CAISLDGRYGYTF.